These 9 T cell receptor beta chains originate from one sample sequenced in a study of T cells in Graves' hyperthyroidism and ophthalmopathy. Using RNA transcripts as the source, TCR beta CDR3 regions were amplified. The HTBI primer set was used in a first-round RT-PCR of the TCR CDR3. Each CDR3 protein is one row after TCRdb ran MiXCR on the multiplex PCR reads. The data contain approximately 500,000 distinct CDR3 sequences, around 46% of them singletons. The sample taken for sequencing was peripheral blood or thyroid tissue (not recorded which). These receptors were taken from a woman aged 18 to 35 with Graves' hyperthyroidism.

This chain uses TRBV15 with TRBJ1-6; unclear D gene. The CDR3 consists of 14 residues. CDR1 is LNHNV, CDR2 YYDKDF, per germline (reference sequence). V lost 3 bases to trimming and J lost 7 bases, with 10 bases between them. CDR3 DNA sequence: TGTGCCACCAGCAGGGACCCCGGGAATTCACCCCTCCACTTT. It yields the protein CATSRDPGNSPLHF.

In this sample, this clonotype turned up many times. The chain uses TRBV14 and TRBJ1-1; 10 bases map to TRBD1. Trimming took 3 bases from V and 4 from J; bases not matched to a gene: 8. Germline V CDR1 and CDR2: SGHDN, FVKESK. The CDR3 has 16 amino acids. For the CDR3, the DNA is TGTGCCAGCAGCCACCTCAGACAGGGGGCGCGCACTGAAGCTTTCTTT. Protein: CASSHLRQGARTEAFF.

This chain links TRBV6-1 with TRBJ2-1, with D possibly matching TRBD1 (6 bases). Germline assignment: CDR1 MNHNS and CDR2 SASEGT. The ends were cut back, 0 bases at V and 0 bases at J, with 21 bases in the middle. The CDR3 covers 20 residues. The CDR3 nucleotides read TGTGCCAGCAGTGAAGCCCGGACAGCAAGGAAAGTCCTCTCCTACAATGAGCAGTTCTTC. It specifies CASSEARTARKVLSYNEQFF.

J is TRBJ1-5 and V is TRBV2; 7 bases are shared with TRBD1. Germline CDR1 is SNHLY and CDR2 is FYNNEI. This CDR3 region has 13 residues. The ends lost 2 bases at V and 11 bases at J; junction bases unmatched: 6. CDR3 residues: CASSEQQGQTQHF. The CDR3 DNA sequence: TGTGCCAGCAGTGAACAACAGGGGCAGACCCAGCATTTT.

In this sample, this clonotype turned up many times. The J gene is TRBJ2-2, the V gene TRBV7-9, with 8 bases matching TRBD2. V lost 5 bases and J lost 3; bases outside the gene matches: 11. The CDR3 runs 17 residues. Germline CDR1 is SEHNR and CDR2 is FQNEAQ (reference sequence). CDR3 DNA sequence: TGTGCCAGCAGCACCCCCCCTTTAGCGGGGCACACCGGGGAGCTGTTTTTT. Its protein is CASSTPPLAGHTGELFF.

This clonotype was detected many times. The rearrangement joins TRBV5-4 to TRBJ1-3; possibly TRBD1 for D (5 bases). The CDR3 consists of 18 residues. Germline V gene sequence: CDR1 SGHNT, CDR2 YYREEE (reference sequence). Trimming pared 0 bases from V and 2 bases from J, leaving 18 bases between. The CDR3 here is CASSLAPGRFTAGNTIYF. The DNA of the CDR3 is TGTGCCAGCAGCTTGGCACCAGGGAGATTCACGGCTGGAAACACCATATATTTT.

In this sample, this clonotype turned up many times. The chain joins TRBV11-3 to TRBJ2-7, with D possibly called TRBD1 or TRBD2 (5 bases each). This CDR3 is built from 15 residues. Germline lookup yields CDR1 SGHNT and CDR2 YENEEA. Trimming removed 5 bases at V and 2 bases at J, with 16 bases between. The CDR3 region is CASSPRDGATYEQYF. DNA of the CDR3: TGTGCCAGCAGCCCCAGGGACGGGGCGACCTACGAGCAGTACTTC.

This sequence joins TRBV10-3 and TRBJ2-5, with a tentative D call TRBD1 (6 bases). The end of the DNA is better explained by TRBJ2-1, so the J call may be wrong. CDR3 length equals 16 residues. CDR1 ENHRY and CDR2 SYGVKD come from the germline V gene. Here the CDR3 reads CAISESSRGITDTQFF. The CDR3 coding sequence is TGTGCCATCAGTGAGTCGAGTAGGGGGATCACAGATACGCAGTTCTTC.

Remarks on this clonotype: This may be a read error, as it is one base from a much larger clone. The rearrangement links TRBV6-2 or TRBV6-3 to TRBJ2-5; D gene unclear. Trimming left V 0 bases short and J 1 base short, with 9 bases between. The CDR3 has 15 residues. The germline CDR1 and CDR2 sequences are MNHEY and SVGEGT. The CDR3 coding sequence is TGTGCCAGCAGTTACTCTCAGGTAGGCCAAGAGACCCAGTACTTC. Amino acid sequence: CASSYSQVGQETQYF.